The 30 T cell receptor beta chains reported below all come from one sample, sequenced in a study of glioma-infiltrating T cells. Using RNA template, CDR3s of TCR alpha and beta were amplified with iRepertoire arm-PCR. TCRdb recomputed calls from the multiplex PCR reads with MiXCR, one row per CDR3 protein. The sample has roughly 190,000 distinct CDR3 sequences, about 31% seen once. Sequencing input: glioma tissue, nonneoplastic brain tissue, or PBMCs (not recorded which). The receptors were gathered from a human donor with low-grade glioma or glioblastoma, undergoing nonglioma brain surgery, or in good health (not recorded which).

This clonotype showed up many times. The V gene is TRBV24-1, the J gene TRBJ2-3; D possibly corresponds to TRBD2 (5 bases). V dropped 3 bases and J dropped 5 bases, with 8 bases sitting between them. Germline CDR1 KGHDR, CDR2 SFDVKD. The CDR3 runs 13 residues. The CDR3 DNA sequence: TGTGCCACCAGTGATGGAGGAGAAGATACGCAGTATTTT. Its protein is CATSDGGEDTQYF.

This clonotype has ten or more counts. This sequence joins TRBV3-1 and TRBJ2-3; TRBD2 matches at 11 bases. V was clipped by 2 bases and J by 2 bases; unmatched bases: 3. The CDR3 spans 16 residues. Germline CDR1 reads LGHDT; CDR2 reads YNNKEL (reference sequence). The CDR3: CASSQWTSGFTDTQYF. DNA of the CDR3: TGTGCCAGCAGCCAATGGACTAGCGGGTTCACAGATACGCAGTATTTT.

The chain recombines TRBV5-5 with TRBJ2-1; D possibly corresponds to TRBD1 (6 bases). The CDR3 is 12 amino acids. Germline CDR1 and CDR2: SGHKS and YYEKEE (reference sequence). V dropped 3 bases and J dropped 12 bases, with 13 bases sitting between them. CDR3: CASSSGRGRQFF. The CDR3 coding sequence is TGTGCCAGCAGCTCCGGCAGGGGCCGGCAGTTCTTC.

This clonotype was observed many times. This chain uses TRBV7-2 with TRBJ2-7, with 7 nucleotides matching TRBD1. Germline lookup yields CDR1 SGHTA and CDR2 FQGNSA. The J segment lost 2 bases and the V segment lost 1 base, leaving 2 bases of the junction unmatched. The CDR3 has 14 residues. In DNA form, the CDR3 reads TGTGCCAGCAGCTTAGGAGGACAGGCCTACGAGCAGTACTTC. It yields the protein CASSLGGQAYEQYF.

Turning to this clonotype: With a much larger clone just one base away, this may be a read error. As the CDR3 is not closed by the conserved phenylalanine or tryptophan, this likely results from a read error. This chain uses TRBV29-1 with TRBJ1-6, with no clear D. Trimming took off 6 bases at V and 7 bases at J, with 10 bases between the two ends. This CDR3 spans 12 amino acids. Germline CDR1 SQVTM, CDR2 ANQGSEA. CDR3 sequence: CSVREGNSPLHS. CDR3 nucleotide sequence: TGCAGCGTGCGGGAGGGAAATTCACCCCTCCACTCT.

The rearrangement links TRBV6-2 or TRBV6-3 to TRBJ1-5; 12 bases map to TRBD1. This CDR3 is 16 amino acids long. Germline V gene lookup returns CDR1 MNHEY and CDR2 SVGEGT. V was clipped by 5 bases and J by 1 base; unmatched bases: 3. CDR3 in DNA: TGTGCCAGCAGTAAAGGGACAGGGGGCAGCAATCAGCCCCAGCATTTT. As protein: CASSKGTGGSNQPQHF.

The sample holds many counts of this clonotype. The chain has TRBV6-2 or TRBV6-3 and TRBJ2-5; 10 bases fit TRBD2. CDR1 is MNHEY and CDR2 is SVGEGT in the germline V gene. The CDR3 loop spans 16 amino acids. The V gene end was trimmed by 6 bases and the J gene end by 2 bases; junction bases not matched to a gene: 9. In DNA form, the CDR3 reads TGTGCCAGCAGACCCGGACTAGCGGAGGTTCAAGAGACCCAGTACTTC. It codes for CASRPGLAEVQETQYF.

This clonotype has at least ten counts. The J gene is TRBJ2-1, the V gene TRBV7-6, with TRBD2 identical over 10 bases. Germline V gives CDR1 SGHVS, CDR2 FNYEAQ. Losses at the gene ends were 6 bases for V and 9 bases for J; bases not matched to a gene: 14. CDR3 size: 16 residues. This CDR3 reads CASSFTSGVGYGEQFF. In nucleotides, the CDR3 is TGTGCCAGCAGTTTTACTAGCGGGGTTGGGTATGGTGAGCAGTTCTTC.

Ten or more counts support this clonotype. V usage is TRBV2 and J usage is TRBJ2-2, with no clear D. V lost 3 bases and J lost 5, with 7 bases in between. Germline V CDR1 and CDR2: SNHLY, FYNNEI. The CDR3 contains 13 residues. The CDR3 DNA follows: TGTGCCAGCAGTGATATGGGGACCGGGGAGCTGTTTTTT. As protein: CASSDMGTGELFF.

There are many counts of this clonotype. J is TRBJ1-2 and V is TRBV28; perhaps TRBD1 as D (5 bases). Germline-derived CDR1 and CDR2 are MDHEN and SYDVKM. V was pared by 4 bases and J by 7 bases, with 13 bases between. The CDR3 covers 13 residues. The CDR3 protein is CASSSGNGGGYTF. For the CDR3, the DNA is TGTGCCAGCAGTTCCGGTAATGGGGGTGGCTACACCTTC.

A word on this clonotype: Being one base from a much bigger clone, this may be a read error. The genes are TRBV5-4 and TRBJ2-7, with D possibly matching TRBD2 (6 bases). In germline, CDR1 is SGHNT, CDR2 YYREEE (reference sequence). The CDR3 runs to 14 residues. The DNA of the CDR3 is TGTGCCAGCGGCTTGGCGGGGCGCTTCTACGAGCAGTACTTC. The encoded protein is CASGLAGRFYEQYF.

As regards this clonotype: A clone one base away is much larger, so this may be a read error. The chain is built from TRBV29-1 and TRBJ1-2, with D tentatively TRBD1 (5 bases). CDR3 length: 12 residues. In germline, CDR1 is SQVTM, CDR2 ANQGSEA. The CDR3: CNVEGRVGPLTF. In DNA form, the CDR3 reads TGCAACGTTGAAGGCAGGGTGGGACCCTTGACCTTC. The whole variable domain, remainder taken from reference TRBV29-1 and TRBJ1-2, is SAVISQKPSRDICQRGTSLTIQCQVDSQVTMMFWYRQQPGQSLTLIATANQGSEATYESGFVIDKFPISRPNLTFSTLTVSNMSPEDSSIYLCNVEGRVGPLTFGSGTRLTVV.

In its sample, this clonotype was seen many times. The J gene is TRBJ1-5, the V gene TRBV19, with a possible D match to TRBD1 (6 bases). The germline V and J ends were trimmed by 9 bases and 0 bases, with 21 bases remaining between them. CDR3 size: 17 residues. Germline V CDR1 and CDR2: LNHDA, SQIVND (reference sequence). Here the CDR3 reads CASTGGPGIYSNQPQHF. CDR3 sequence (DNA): TGTGCCAGCACGGGGGGGCCTGGAATTTATAGCAATCAGCCCCAGCATTTT.

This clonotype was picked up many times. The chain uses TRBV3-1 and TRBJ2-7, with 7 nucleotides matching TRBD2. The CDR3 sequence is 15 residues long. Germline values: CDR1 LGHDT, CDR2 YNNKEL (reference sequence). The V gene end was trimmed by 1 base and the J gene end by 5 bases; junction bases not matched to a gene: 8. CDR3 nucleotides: TGTGCCAGCAGCCAAGGTCGGCAGGGAGGGAACGAGCAGTACTTC. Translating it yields CASSQGRQGGNEQYF.

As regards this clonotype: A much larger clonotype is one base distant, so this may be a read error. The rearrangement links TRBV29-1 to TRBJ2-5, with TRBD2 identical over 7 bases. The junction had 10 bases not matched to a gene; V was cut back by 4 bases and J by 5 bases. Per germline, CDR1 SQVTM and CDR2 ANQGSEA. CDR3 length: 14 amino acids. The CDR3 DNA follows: TGCAGCGTTGGGTCCTCGGGAGGCCGGGAGACCCAGTACTTC. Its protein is CSVGSSGGRETQYF.

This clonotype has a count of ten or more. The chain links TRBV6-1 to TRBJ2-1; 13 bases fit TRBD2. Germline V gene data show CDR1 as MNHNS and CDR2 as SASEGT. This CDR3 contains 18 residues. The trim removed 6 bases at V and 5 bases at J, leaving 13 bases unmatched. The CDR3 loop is CASSRGLAGALVDNEQFF. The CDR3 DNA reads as TGTGCCAGCAGCCGCGGACTAGCGGGGGCCTTGGTGGACAATGAGCAGTTCTTC.

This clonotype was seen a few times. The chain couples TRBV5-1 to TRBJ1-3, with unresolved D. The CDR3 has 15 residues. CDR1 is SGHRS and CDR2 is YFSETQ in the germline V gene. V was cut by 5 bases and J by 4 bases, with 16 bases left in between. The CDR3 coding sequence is TGCGCCAGCAGTGAGGGCACGGTCTCCGGAAACACCATATATTTT. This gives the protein CASSEGTVSGNTIYF.

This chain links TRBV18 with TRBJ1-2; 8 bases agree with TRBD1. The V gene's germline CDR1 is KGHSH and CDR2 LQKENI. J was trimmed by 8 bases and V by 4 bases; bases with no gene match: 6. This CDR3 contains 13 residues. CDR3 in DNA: TGTGCCAGCTCACACGCGACAGGGGAAGGCTACACCTTC. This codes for CASSHATGEGYTF.

Here the CDR3 DNA reads TGTGCCACCAGTGACCCGACGACAGGGTCCTACGAGCAGTACTTC. Translation gives CATSDPTTGSYEQYF. The genes are TRBV24-1 and TRBJ2-7; 7 positions agree with TRBD1. Germline V gives CDR1 KGHDR, CDR2 SFDVKD. The CDR3 length is 15 residues. J gave up 1 base and V 4 bases, and 6 bases lay outside the gene matches.

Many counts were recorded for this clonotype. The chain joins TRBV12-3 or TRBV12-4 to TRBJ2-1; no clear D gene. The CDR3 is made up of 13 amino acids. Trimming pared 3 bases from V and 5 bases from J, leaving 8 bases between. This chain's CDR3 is CASSFDVDNEQFF. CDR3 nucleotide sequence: TGTGCCAGCAGTTTTGACGTGGACAATGAGCAGTTCTTC.

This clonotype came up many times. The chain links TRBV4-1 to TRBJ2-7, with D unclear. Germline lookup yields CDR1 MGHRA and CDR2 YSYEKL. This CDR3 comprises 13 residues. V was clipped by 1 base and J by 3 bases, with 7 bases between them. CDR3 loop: CASSQATDYEQYF. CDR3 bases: TGCGCCAGCAGCCAAGCGACTGACTACGAGCAGTACTTC.

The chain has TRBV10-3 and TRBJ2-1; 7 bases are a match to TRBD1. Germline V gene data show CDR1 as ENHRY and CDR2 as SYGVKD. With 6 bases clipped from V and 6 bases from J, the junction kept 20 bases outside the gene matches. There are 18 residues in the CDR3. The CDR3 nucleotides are TGTGCCATCAGCTATCGGGACAGCCGAATTGGGGTGTTCAATGAGCAGTTCTTC. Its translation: CAISYRDSRIGVFNEQFF.

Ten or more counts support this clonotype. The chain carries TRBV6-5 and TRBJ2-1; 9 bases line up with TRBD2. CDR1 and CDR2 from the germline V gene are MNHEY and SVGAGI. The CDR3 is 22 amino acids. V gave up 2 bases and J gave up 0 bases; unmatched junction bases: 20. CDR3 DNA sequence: TGTGCCAGCAGTTACGGAAGGTTTCAGGCGACTAGCGGTTTAAGCTCCTACAATGAGCAGTTCTTC. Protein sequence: CASSYGRFQATSGLSSYNEQFF.

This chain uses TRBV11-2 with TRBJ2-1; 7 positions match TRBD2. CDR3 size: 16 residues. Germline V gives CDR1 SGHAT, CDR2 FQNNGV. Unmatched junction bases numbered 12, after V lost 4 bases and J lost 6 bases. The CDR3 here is CASSWLRGRSGNEQFF. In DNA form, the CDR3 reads TGTGCCAGCAGCTGGCTGCGCGGGAGAAGCGGCAATGAGCAGTTCTTC.

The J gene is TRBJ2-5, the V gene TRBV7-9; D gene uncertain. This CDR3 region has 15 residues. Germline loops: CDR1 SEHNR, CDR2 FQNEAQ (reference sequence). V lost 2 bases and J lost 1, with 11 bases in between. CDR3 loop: CASSLSMRIQETQYF. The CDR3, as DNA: TGTGCCAGCAGCTTATCAATGCGGATCCAAGAGACCCAGTACTTC.

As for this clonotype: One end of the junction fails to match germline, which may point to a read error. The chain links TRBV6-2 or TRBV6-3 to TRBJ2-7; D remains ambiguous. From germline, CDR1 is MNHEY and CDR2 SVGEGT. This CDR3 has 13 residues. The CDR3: CVSSFLERYEQDF. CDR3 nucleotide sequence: TGTGTCAGCAGTTTCCTCGAACGGTACGAGCAGGACTTC.

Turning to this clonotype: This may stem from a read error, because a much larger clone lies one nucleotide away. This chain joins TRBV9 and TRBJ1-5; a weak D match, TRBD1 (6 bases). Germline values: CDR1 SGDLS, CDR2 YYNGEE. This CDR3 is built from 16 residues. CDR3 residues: CASGVVQGRGNQPQHF. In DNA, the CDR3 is TGTGCCAGCGGCGTAGTTCAGGGGCGAGGCAATCAGCCCCAGCATTTT.

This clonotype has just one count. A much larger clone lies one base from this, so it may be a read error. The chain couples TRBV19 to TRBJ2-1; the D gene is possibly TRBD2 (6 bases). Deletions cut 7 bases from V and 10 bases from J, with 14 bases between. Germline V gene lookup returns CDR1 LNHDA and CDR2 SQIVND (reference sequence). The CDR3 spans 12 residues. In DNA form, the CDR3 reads TGTGCCAGTATTACCCTAGCGCAAGAGCAGTTCTTC. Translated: CASITLAQEQFF.

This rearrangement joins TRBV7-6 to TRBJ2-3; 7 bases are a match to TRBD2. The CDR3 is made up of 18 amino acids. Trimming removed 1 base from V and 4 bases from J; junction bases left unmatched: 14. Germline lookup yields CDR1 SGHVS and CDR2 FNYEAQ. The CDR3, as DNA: TGTGCCAGCAGCTTAGGTTCCCCTGGACTAGGAATTGCAGATACGCAGTATTTT. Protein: CASSLGSPGLGIADTQYF.

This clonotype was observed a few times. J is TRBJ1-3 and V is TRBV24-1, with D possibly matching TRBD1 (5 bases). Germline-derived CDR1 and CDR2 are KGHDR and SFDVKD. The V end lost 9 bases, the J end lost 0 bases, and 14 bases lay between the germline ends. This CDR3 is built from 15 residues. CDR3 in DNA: TGTGCCACCGACCCGGGACGTAACTCTGGAAACACCATATATTTT. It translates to CATDPGRNSGNTIYF.